This TCR beta chain is drawn from a study of cytomegalovirus exposure and HLA in healthy donors. Study information: The early release's HLA-typed donors yielded approximately 81 million unique TCRs.

The CDR3 runs to 18 residues. It was with 60 Vbeta and 13 Jbeta primers that the PCR ran. Assay used: immunoSEQ multiplex PCR; TCRdb lists only in-frame clones, some missing. Of approximately 140,000 clones in the sample, 78% were seen once. This clone was observed a handful of times. Its antigen is unidentified. At collection, donors were nominally healthy, but unrecorded immune exposures were probable. Study-wide results and caveats: TRBV6-2, TRBV6-3 and other indistinguishable V segments were excluded. One cluster of highly shared sequence variants probably arose as a sequencing artifact.

The rearrangement uses TRBV21-1 and TRBJ2-7; the table assigns TRBD2, which was not confirmed against the DNA. TRBV21-1 is a recognized pseudogene. The material sequenced was PBMCs. The source of this sequence is a man aged 35-49 years in good health and CMV-seropositive. CDR3 nucleotides: TGTGCCAGCAGCAAAGATTTGGGGACTAGCGGGCCTCCCCACGAGCAGTACTTC. Its translation: CASSKDLGTSGPPHEQYF.